This TCR beta chain was documented in a study of T cell repertoires in cytomegalovirus infection. Study overall: Use of recently identified HLA-C-restricted and well-studied HLA-B-restricted CMV epitopes was part of the study. Public signatures in TCR beta pointed to CMV infection and matching HLA type. Study-wide findings and caveats: Summed frequency of public TCR beta families distinguished CMV carriers with the relevant HLA.

Using its own MiXCR run on the reads, TCRdb lists one record per CDR3 protein. This sample has 700,000 to 900,000 distinct CDR3 sequences, with 25% to 35% found just once. This clonotype has just a few counts. Its target is not known. This CDR3 is 17 amino acids long. Germline CDR1 SGHVS, CDR2 FNYEAQ. V was cut by 5 bases and J by 1 base, with 15 bases left in between. This TCR was sampled from a human donor in good health (CMV status not recorded). Some clones in this sample may be carry-over from other donors' samples. The J gene is TRBJ2-6, the V gene TRBV7-6, with D unresolved. Sequenced material: cultured CD8+ T cells from PBMCs, taken from culture after CMV antigen stimulation. CDR3 DNA: TGTGCCAGCAGCCCTATATTGAGGTTATCTGGGGCCAACGTCCTGACTTTC. Its translation: CASSPILRLSGANVLTF.